Following are 18 T cell receptor beta chains from one sample sequenced in a study of blood T cell repertoires in COVID-19. TCRdb keeps only in-frame clones here, not all; method: immunoSEQ multiplex PCR. The sample includes under 300,000 clones, 88% seen only once; the top ten take under 2.5%. Specimen: PBMCs or T cells enriched from blood (not recorded which). All receptors derive from a woman aged 60-75 years in a cohort exposed to, infected with or recovered from COVID-19 (not recorded which).

The rearrangement uses TRBV9 and TRBJ2-5, with D tentatively TRBD2 (6 bases). CDR1 SGDLS and CDR2 YYNGEE come from the germline V gene. V was pared by 0 bases and J by 5 bases, with 11 bases between. The CDR3 contains 14 residues. The CDR3 reads CASSVVEGGETQYF. The CDR3 coding sequence is TGTGCCAGCAGCGTAGTGGAGGGTGGGGAGACCCAGTACTTC.

The chain employs TRBV3-1 (or the pseudogene TRBV3-2) and TRBJ2-6; TRBD2 agrees at 12 bases. V lost 1 base, J lost 0 bases, and 10 bases stayed unmatched. This CDR3 comprises 21 residues. Germline CDR1 LGHDT, CDR2 YNNKEL (reference sequence). The CDR3 nucleotides are TGTGCCAGCAGCCAAGCCGGGACTAGCGGGTGGTACCGCTCTGGGGCCAACGTCCTGACTTTC. This gives the protein CASSQAGTSGWYRSGANVLTF.

The chain couples TRBV12-2 to TRBJ2-1; the table assigns TRBD2, which was not confirmed against the DNA. TRBV12-2 is recorded as a pseudogene. CDR3 length: 15 residues. In DNA, the CDR3 is TGTGCAAGTCGCTACCTTATAAAGCGGCCGAATGAGCAGTTCTTC. Translated: CASRYLIKRPNEQFF.

The rearrangement links TRBV5-1 to TRBJ2-1; no clear D gene. The CDR3 runs to 12 residues. V lost 4 bases and J lost 10, with 12 bases in between. Germline CDR1 SGHRS, CDR2 YFSETQ. The CDR3 sequence: CASSAERIEQFF. DNA for the CDR3: TGCGCCAGCAGCGCGGAAAGAATCGAGCAGTTCTTC.

This clone showed up just once. The chain combines TRBV5-8 with TRBJ1-5; a possible D gene is TRBD1 (5 bases). V lost 0 bases and J 4 bases, leaving 11 bases between the germline ends. Looked up from germline, CDR1 is SGHTS and CDR2 is YDEGEE. There are 15 residues in the CDR3. CDR3 region: CASSLEGAGNQPQHF. CDR3 coding DNA: TGTGCCAGCAGCTTGGAAGGGGCGGGAAATCAGCCCCAGCATTTT.

CDR3 DNA: TGTGCCAGCAGCGTAGTTGGCGGGGCGAACACTGAAGCTTTCTTT. Its translation: CASSVVGGANTEAFF. The V and J genes are TRBV9 and TRBJ1-1, with D tentatively TRBD1 (5 bases). This CDR3 contains 15 residues. V lost 0 bases and J 1 base, leaving 10 bases between the germline ends. Germline-derived CDR1 and CDR2 are SGDLS and YYNGEE.

The rearrangement links TRBV7-8 to TRBJ1-5; 7 bases line up with TRBD1. Germline values: CDR1 SGHVS, CDR2 FQNEAQ. The CDR3 consists of 15 residues. The V gene end was trimmed by 2 bases and the J gene end by 4 bases; junction bases not matched to a gene: 5. CDR3 DNA: TGTGCCAGCAGCTTACTCTACAGGGGAAATCAGCCCCAGCATTTT. Translating it yields CASSLLYRGNQPQHF.

This chain uses TRBV24-1 with TRBJ2-5; D unclear. The CDR3 loop spans 13 amino acids. CDR1 and CDR2 from the germline V gene are KGHDR and SFDVKD. The V and J ends lost 4 bases and 5 bases respectively, with 10 bases between them. In DNA form, the CDR3 reads TGTGCCACCAGTGACCCCTCGGTCGAGACCCAGTACTTC. It codes for CATSDPSVETQYF.

The chain links TRBV28 to TRBJ2-3; D is perhaps TRBD2 (5 bases). Germline V lookup: CDR1 MDHEN, CDR2 SYDVKM. This CDR3 is 16 amino acids long. Trimming left V 6 bases short and J 0 bases short, with 16 bases between. In DNA, the CDR3 is TGTGCCAGCAGAGGTCGGGGAACGGAGAGCACAGATACGCAGTATTTT. Translation gives CASRGRGTESTDTQYF.

This chain connects TRBV15 to TRBJ2-3, with 7 bases fitting TRBD2. The CDR3 covers 15 residues. From germline, CDR1 is LNHNV and CDR2 YYDKDF (reference sequence). V gave up 3 bases and J gave up 2 bases; unmatched junction bases: 5. The CDR3 loop reads CATSSGREDTDTQYF. The CDR3 nucleotides read TGTGCCACCAGCAGTGGACGGGAGGACACAGATACGCAGTATTTT. Complete variable domain (other parts from reference TRBV15 and TRBJ2-3): DAMVIQNPRYQVTQFGKPVTLSCSQTLNHNVMYWYQQKSSQAPKLLFHYYDKDFNNEADTPDNFQSRRPNTSFCFLDIRSPGLGDTAMYLCATSSGREDTDTQYFGPGTRLTVL.

V and J are TRBV28 and TRBJ2-7, with 10 bases identical to TRBD1. Germline CDR1 MDHEN, CDR2 SYDVKM. CDR3 size: 14 residues. J lost 5 bases, V lost 6 bases, and 7 bases had no gene match. In nucleotides, the CDR3 is TGTGCCAGCAGACCGGGACAGGGGCGGGACGAGCAGTACTTC. It encodes CASRPGQGRDEQYF.

V gene TRBV7-2 combines with J gene TRBJ2-5, with TRBD2 matching 8 bases. The CDR3 has 14 amino acids. J was trimmed by 5 bases and V by 8 bases; bases with no gene match: 10. Per germline, CDR1 SGHTA and CDR2 FQGNSA. Here the CDR3 reads CASSRGGGFETQYF. CDR3 nucleotide sequence: TGTGCCAGCTCCCGGGGGGGAGGTTTTGAGACCCAGTACTTC. Variable domain in full (rest from reference TRBV7-2 and TRBJ2-5): GAGVSQSPSNKVTEKGKDVELRCDPISGHTALYWYRQSLGQGLEFLIYFQGNSAPDKSGLPSDRFSAERTGGSVSTLTIQRTQQEDSAVYLCASSRGGGFETQYFGPGTRLLVL.

The rearrangement joins TRBV28 to TRBJ1-6, with D possibly TRBD1 on 6 matching bases. Trimming shortened V by 7 bases and J by 4 bases, and 11 bases separated the two germline ends. The CDR3 is 14 residues long. Germline V gene lookup returns CDR1 MDHEN and CDR2 SYDVKM. The CDR3 nucleotides are TGTGCCAGCAATCGGCAGGGGTATAATTCACCCCTCCACTTT. As protein: CASNRQGYNSPLHF.

V gene TRBV2 combines with J gene TRBJ1-5, with D perhaps matching TRBD1 (5 bases). Germline CDR1 reads SNHLY; CDR2 reads FYNNEI. V was cut by 6 bases and J by 0 bases, with 9 bases left in between. The CDR3 is 14 residues long. The CDR3 is CASRDNYSNQPQHF. The CDR3 DNA sequence: TGTGCCAGCAGGGACAATTATAGCAATCAGCCCCAGCATTTT.

The chain employs TRBV7-2 and TRBJ2-1; maybe TRBD1 (6 bases). The germline V and J ends were trimmed by 3 bases and 6 bases, with 21 bases remaining between them. The CDR3 consists of 17 residues. The germline gives CDR1 SGHTA, CDR2 FQGNSA. The CDR3 protein is CASSFRTAVGQFNEQFF. The CDR3 DNA is TGTGCCAGCAGCTTCCGCACCGCCGTGGGACAATTCAATGAGCAGTTCTTC.

The chain joins TRBV5-1 to TRBJ1-1; D is perhaps TRBD1 (5 bases). Germline V lookup: CDR1 SGHRS, CDR2 YFSETQ. This CDR3 has 14 residues. The V and J ends lost 1 base and 5 bases respectively, with 12 bases between them. CDR3 DNA: TGCGCCAGCAGCTTGACCACAGGCGAAACTGAAGCTTTCTTT. The encoded protein is CASSLTTGETEAFF.

The chain is built from TRBV30 and TRBJ2-7; TRBD2 might be the D (5 bases). Trimming left V 3 bases short and J 0 bases short, with 12 bases between. Germline CDR1 and CDR2: GTSNPN and SVGIG (reference sequence). CDR3 size: 14 residues. CDR3 sequence: CAWSRRRSSYEQYF. The CDR3 nucleotides are TGTGCCTGGAGCAGGAGGAGGAGCTCCTACGAGCAGTACTTC.

The rearrangement links TRBV1 to TRBJ1-2. TRBV1 is given as a pseudogene. This CDR3 is 17 amino acids long. CDR3 sequence: CTSSQDLDGGYNYGYTF. The CDR3 region has the DNA TGCACCAGCAGCCAAGATCTCGACGGCGGGTATAACTATGGCTACACCTTC.